A single sample is the source of the 28 T cell receptor beta chains below, sequenced in a study of blood T cell repertoires in COVID-19. Assay used: immunoSEQ multiplex PCR; TCRdb lists only in-frame clones, some missing. The repertoire holds more than 90,000 clones, with 92% as singletons. Sequenced material: peripheral blood. Receptor source: a man aged 45 to 65 with active COVID-19.

This clone was picked up one time. CDR3 sequence reads: CASSQDRVGLNYGYTF. CDR3 nucleotide sequence: TGCGCCAGCAGCCAAGATCGGGTGGGACTTAACTATGGCTACACCTTC. The chain uses TRBV4-1 and TRBJ1-2, with a tentative D call TRBD1 (5 bases). The length of the CDR3 is 16 residues. The V end lost 0 bases, the J end lost 1 base, and 12 bases lay between the germline ends. Germline V gene data show CDR1 as MGHRA and CDR2 as YSYEKL.

The J gene is TRBJ1-1, the V gene TRBV11-2; possible D gene TRBD1, 6 bases. This CDR3 is 16 amino acids long. Deletions cut 3 bases from V and 5 bases from J, with 19 bases between. The V gene's germline CDR1 is SGHAT and CDR2 FQNNGV. The CDR3 DNA reads as TGTGCCAGCAGCTTGAGAAGGGGGACCGTCGAAACTGAAGCTTTCTTT. Its translation is CASSLRRGTVETEAFF. The variable domain in full, with the rest retrieved from reference TRBV11-2 and TRBJ1-1, is EAGVAQSPRYKIIEKRQSVAFWCNPISGHATLYWYQQILGQGPKLLIQFQNNGVVDDSQLPKDRFSAERLKGVDSTLKIQPAKLEDSAVYLCASSLRRGTVETEAFFGQGTRLTVV.

The chain joins TRBV5-1 to TRBJ2-1, with TRBD2 identical over 12 bases. The germline CDR1 and CDR2 sequences are SGHRS and YFSETQ. The ends lost 3 bases at V and 0 bases at J; junction bases unmatched: 1. The CDR3 spans 16 residues. The CDR3 here is CASSSTSGSSYNEQFF. The CDR3 region has the DNA TGCGCCAGCAGCTCGACTAGCGGGAGCTCCTACAATGAGCAGTTCTTC.

This CDR3 reads CATSDSGQGPGANVLTF. The CDR3 nucleotides read TGTGCCACCAGTGATAGCGGCCAAGGGCCTGGGGCCAACGTCCTGACTTTC. The J gene is TRBJ2-6, the V gene TRBV24-1, with D possibly matching TRBD2 (5 bases). The germline CDR1 and CDR2 sequences are KGHDR and SFDVKD. The V end was cut by 3 bases, the J end by 2 bases, with 13 bases between. The CDR3 runs 17 residues.

This chain links TRBV7-9 with TRBJ2-7; 10 bases map to TRBD1. Trimming removed 5 bases from V and 7 bases from J; junction bases left unmatched: 14. This CDR3 spans 16 amino acids. Germline CDR1 reads SEHNR; CDR2 reads FQNEAQ (reference sequence). The DNA for the CDR3 is TGTGCCAGCAGCAAACAATCCGGGACAGGGGCCGGGGAGCAGTACTTC. It codes for CASSKQSGTGAGEQYF.

The rearrangement links TRBV3-1 (or the pseudogene TRBV3-2) to TRBJ2-2, with 7 bases that match TRBD2. The ends lost 4 bases at V and 2 bases at J; junction bases unmatched: 10. CDR3 size: 17 residues. Germline V gene data show CDR1 as LGHDT and CDR2 as YNNKEL (reference sequence). CDR3 in DNA: TGTGCCAGCAGCCGCCTACTAGCGCATATCAACACCGGGGAGCTGTTTTTT. This sequence encodes CASSRLLAHINTGELFF.

The V and J genes are TRBV7-9 and TRBJ1-6; D not resolved. V was trimmed by 1 base and J by 8 bases, leaving 15 bases between them. Germline CDR1 is SEHNR and CDR2 is FQNEAQ (reference sequence). The CDR3 totals 16 residues. CDR3 amino acids: CASSLGIGEEDSPLHF. The CDR3 coding sequence is TGTGCCAGCAGCTTAGGTATCGGTGAGGAGGATTCACCCCTCCACTTT.

This chain joins TRBV30 and TRBJ2-7, with a tentative D call TRBD2 (6 bases). V lost 7 bases and J 1 base, leaving 17 bases between the germline ends. In germline, CDR1 is GTSNPN, CDR2 SVGIG (reference sequence). This CDR3 region has 14 residues. The CDR3 loop reads CALDEGGRSYEQYF. CDR3 DNA: TGTGCCTTGGACGAGGGAGGCCGATCCTACGAGCAGTACTTC.

The chain is built from TRBV18 and TRBJ2-7, with 8 positions matching TRBD1. The CDR3 is 14 amino acids. CDR1 is KGHSH, CDR2 LQKENI, per germline. V gave up 4 bases and J gave up 2 bases; unmatched junction bases: 4. The CDR3 DNA is TGTGCCAGCTCACTAGACAGGGGAGCCTACGAGCAGTACTTC. The encoded protein is CASSLDRGAYEQYF.

J is TRBJ1-5 and V is TRBV4-1, with D possibly TRBD1 on 6 matching bases. This CDR3 region has 16 residues. Germline CDR1 is MGHRA and CDR2 is YSYEKL. V was clipped by 1 base and J by 6 bases, with 16 bases between them. CDR3 sequence (DNA): TGCGCCAGCAGCCAAGCGGGCAGGGGAATTAGTCAGCCCCAGCATTTT. Translation: CASSQAGRGISQPQHF.

This chain uses TRBV3-1 (or the pseudogene TRBV3-2) with TRBJ2-1, with 8 positions matching TRBD2. The CDR3 consists of 15 residues. The V segment lost 1 base and the J segment 5 bases; nucleotides outside the gene matches: 4. The germline CDR1 and CDR2 sequences are LGHDT and YNNKEL (reference sequence). The CDR3 here is CASSQVAGPHNEQFF. CDR3 in DNA: TGTGCCAGCAGCCAAGTAGCGGGGCCTCACAATGAGCAGTTCTTC.

The chain recombines TRBV5-5 with TRBJ1-1; maybe TRBD1 (5 bases). This CDR3 is 14 amino acids long. Trimming took 5 bases from V and 4 from J, leaving 15 bases between them. Germline CDR1 SGHKS, CDR2 YYEKEE (reference sequence). The CDR3, as DNA: TGTGCCAGCAGGGATAGGGGTCGCATCACTGAAGCTTTCTTT. Amino acid sequence: CASRDRGRITEAFF.

This chain joins TRBV7-2 and TRBJ1-3; D remains unclear. This CDR3 region has 16 residues. Germline V gives CDR1 SGHTA, CDR2 FQGNSA. The V end lost 5 bases, the J end lost 1 base, and 15 bases lay between the germline ends. The CDR3 nucleotides read TGTGCCAGCAGCATAAGAGGCGATGTATCTGGAAACACCATATATTTT. This sequence encodes CASSIRGDVSGNTIYF.

This chain links TRBV10-1 with TRBJ2-6; D possibly corresponds to TRBD2 (5 bases). This CDR3 spans 16 amino acids. V was pared by 7 bases and J by 0 bases, with 13 bases between. Germline V gene sequence: CDR1 WNHNN, CDR2 SYGVQD (reference sequence). The CDR3 nucleotides are TGCGCCAGCACCGAGGGAAGGAGCTCTGGGGCCAACGTCCTGACTTTC. It translates to CASTEGRSSGANVLTF.

This rearrangement joins TRBV28 to TRBJ2-7; no reliable D call. The CDR3 sequence is 13 residues long. Trimming removed 3 bases at V and 6 bases at J, with 12 bases between. Germline values: CDR1 MDHEN, CDR2 SYDVKM. The CDR3 DNA reads as TGTGCCAGCAGTTTGTTACGGAGCCGCGAGCAGTACTTC. Amino acids: CASSLLRSREQYF. Full variable domain (rest looked up from reference TRBV28 and TRBJ2-7): DVKVTQSSRYLVKRTGEKVFLECVQDMDHENMFWYRQDPGLGLRLIYFSYDVKMKEKGDIPEGYSVSREKKERFSLILESASTNQTSMYLCASSLLRSREQYFGPGTRLTVT.

This chain uses TRBV28 with TRBJ1-3; D remains ambiguous. V lost 5 bases and J 2 bases, leaving 7 bases between the germline ends. Germline-derived CDR1 and CDR2 are MDHEN and SYDVKM. CDR3 length: 13 residues. The CDR3 DNA sequence: TGTGCCAGCAGTAGAGATGCTGGAAACACCATATATTTT. Protein product: CASSRDAGNTIYF.

CDR3 protein: CASRRQQGGEAFF. For the CDR3, the DNA is TGTGCCAGCAGGCGCCAACAGGGGGGTGAAGCTTTCTTT. The rearrangement links TRBV28 to TRBJ1-1, with 8 bases that match TRBD1. CDR1 and CDR2 from the germline V gene are MDHEN and SYDVKM. Trimming took 6 bases from V and 7 from J; bases not matched to a gene: 7. The CDR3 loop spans 13 amino acids.

This clone was detected only once. This chain links TRBV7-3 with TRBJ2-5; 11 bases fit TRBD1. This CDR3 contains 15 residues. Germline loops: CDR1 SGHTA, CDR2 FQGTGA. Trimming removed 4 bases from V and 1 base from J; junction bases left unmatched: 2. The CDR3 region is CASSSGQGVQETQYF. In nucleotides, the CDR3 is TGTGCCAGCAGCTCGGGACAGGGGGTCCAAGAGACCCAGTACTTC.

V is TRBV5-1 and J is TRBJ2-1, with TRBD2 as a possible D gene (5 bases). Trimming pared 1 base from V and 2 bases from J, leaving 10 bases between. Germline values: CDR1 SGHRS, CDR2 YFSETQ. The CDR3 spans 15 residues. CDR3 bases: TGCGCCAGCAGCTTGTACCCGGGGACCTACAATGAGCAGTTCTTC. This gives the protein CASSLYPGTYNEQFF.

V is TRBV2 and J is TRBJ2-5, with D possibly TRBD1 on 6 matching bases. The CDR3 length is 12 residues. The germline V gene encodes CDR1 SNHLY and CDR2 FYNNEI. Trimming left V 6 bases short and J 7 bases short, with 12 bases between. The CDR3 DNA is TGTGCCAGCAGAGGACAGAACCGGACCCAGTACTTC. Translation gives CASRGQNRTQYF.

The rearrangement uses TRBV28 and TRBJ1-1; 7 nucleotides agree with TRBD1. Germline V CDR1 and CDR2: MDHEN, SYDVKM. This CDR3 has 16 amino acids. The ends lost 2 bases at V and 2 bases at J; junction bases unmatched: 8. CDR3 residues: CASSLTGARGNTEAFF. DNA of the CDR3: TGTGCCAGCAGTTTAACAGGGGCGCGTGGAAACACTGAAGCTTTCTTT.

A note on this clone: Other DNA sequences within the sample encode an identical CDR3. This rearrangement joins TRBV15 to TRBJ2-1; the match to TRBD2 covers 10 bases. V lost 1 base and J lost 8; bases outside the gene matches: 2. The CDR3 totals 14 residues. From germline, CDR1 is LNHNV and CDR2 YYDKDF (reference sequence). As DNA, the CDR3 is TGTGCCACCAGCAGAGCCGGGACTAGCGATGAGCAGTTCTTC. This translates into CATSRAGTSDEQFF.

This clone was picked up one time. The chain links TRBV11-1 to TRBJ2-3; 8 bases line up with TRBD2. In germline, CDR1 is SGHAT, CDR2 FQDESV (reference sequence). The CDR3 consists of 15 residues. V gave up 4 bases and J gave up 7 bases; unmatched junction bases: 10. The CDR3 region is CASSSLTGGPYTQYF. The CDR3 DNA reads TGTGCCAGCAGCTCCCTAACGGGAGGGCCGTATACGCAGTATTTT.

The chain employs TRBV6-5 and TRBJ1-6; TRBD1 aligns across 9 bases. CDR1 is MNHEY and CDR2 is SVGAGI in the germline V gene. J was trimmed by 8 bases and V by 0 bases; bases with no gene match: 2. CDR3 length: 15 residues. CDR3 sequence: CASSYSTGGDSPLHF. Here the CDR3 DNA reads TGTGCCAGCAGTTACTCGACAGGGGGGGATTCACCCCTCCACTTT.

The J gene is TRBJ2-1, the V gene TRBV19; 9 bases are shared with TRBD1. CDR3 size: 16 residues. The ends lost 4 bases at V and 5 bases at J; junction bases unmatched: 9. The V gene's germline CDR1 is LNHDA and CDR2 SQIVND (reference sequence). CDR3 residues: CASSNSGQGVDNEQFF. The CDR3 DNA is TGTGCCAGTAGTAACTCGGGACAGGGAGTCGACAATGAGCAGTTCTTC.

The rearrangement uses TRBV11-2 and TRBJ1-1; 8 nucleotides line up with TRBD1. Germline CDR1 reads SGHAT; CDR2 reads FQNNGV. The CDR3 extends over 18 amino acids. V gave up 0 bases and J gave up 0 bases; unmatched junction bases: 9. CDR3 coding DNA: TGTGCCAGCAGCTTAGACCAAGGGACAGGCATCATGAACACTGAAGCTTTCTTT. Translating gives CASSLDQGTGIMNTEAFF. The full variable domain, rest sourced from reference TRBV11-2 and TRBJ1-1, is EAGVAQSPRYKIIEKRQSVAFWCNPISGHATLYWYQQILGQGPKLLIQFQNNGVVDDSQLPKDRFSAERLKGVDSTLKIQPAKLEDSAVYLCASSLDQGTGIMNTEAFFGQGTRLTVV.

This chain joins TRBV28 and TRBJ2-7; weak D call: TRBD1 (5 bases). The CDR3 sequence is 14 residues long. V was trimmed by 5 bases and J by 0 bases, leaving 11 bases between them. Germline V CDR1 and CDR2: MDHEN, SYDVKM. As DNA, the CDR3 is TGTGCCAGCAGTGCCTTGGACAACTCCTACGAGCAGTACTTC. It codes for CASSALDNSYEQYF.

The chain employs TRBV6-5 and TRBJ2-7; 7 bases line up with TRBD1. J gave up 5 bases and V 8 bases, and 12 bases lay outside the gene matches. Germline values: CDR1 MNHEY, CDR2 SVGAGI. The CDR3 has 14 residues. DNA of the CDR3: TGTGCCAGCGTTGACAGGGCCCGTATCCACGAGCAGTACTTC. The encoded protein is CASVDRARIHEQYF.